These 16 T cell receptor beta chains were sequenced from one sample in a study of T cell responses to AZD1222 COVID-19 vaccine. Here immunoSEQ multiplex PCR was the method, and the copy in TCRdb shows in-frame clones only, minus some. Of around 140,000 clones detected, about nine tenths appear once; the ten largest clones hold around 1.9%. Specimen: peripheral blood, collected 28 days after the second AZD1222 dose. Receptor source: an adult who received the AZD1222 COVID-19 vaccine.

CDR3 protein: CAWSRTSGVEWSYEQYF. The CDR3 coding sequence is TGTGCCTGGAGTCGGACTAGCGGGGTCGAGTGGTCCTACGAGCAGTACTTC. V gene TRBV30 combines with J gene TRBJ2-7, with 12 bases matching TRBD2. In germline, CDR1 is GTSNPN, CDR2 SVGIG (reference sequence). The CDR3 length is 17 residues. Losses at the gene ends were 2 bases for V and 1 base for J; bases not matched to a gene: 9.

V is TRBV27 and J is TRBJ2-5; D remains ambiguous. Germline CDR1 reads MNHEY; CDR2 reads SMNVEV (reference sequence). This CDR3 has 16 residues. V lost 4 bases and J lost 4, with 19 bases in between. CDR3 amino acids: CASSSLLDRDRETQYF. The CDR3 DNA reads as TGTGCCAGCAGTTCTCTTTTGGATAGGGATCGAGAGACCCAGTACTTC.

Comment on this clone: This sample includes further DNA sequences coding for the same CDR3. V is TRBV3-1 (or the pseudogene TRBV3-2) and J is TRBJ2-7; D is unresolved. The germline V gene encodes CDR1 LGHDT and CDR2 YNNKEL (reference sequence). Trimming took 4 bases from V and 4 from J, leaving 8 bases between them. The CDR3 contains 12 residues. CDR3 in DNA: TGTGCCAGCAGCCCTAGTGCGTACGAGCAGTACTTC. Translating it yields CASSPSAYEQYF.

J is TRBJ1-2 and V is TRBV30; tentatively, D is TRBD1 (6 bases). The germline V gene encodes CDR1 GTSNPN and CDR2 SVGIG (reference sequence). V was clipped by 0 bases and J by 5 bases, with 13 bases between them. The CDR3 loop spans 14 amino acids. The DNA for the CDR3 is TGTGCCTGGAGTGTCAGGGGCAGAATTTATGGCTACACCTTC. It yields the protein CAWSVRGRIYGYTF.

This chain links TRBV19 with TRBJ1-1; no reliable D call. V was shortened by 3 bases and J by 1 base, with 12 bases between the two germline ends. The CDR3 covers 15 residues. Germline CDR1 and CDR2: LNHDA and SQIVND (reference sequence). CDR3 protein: CASSIMSTRNTEAFF. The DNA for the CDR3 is TGTGCCAGTAGTATCATGAGCACCCGGAACACTGAAGCTTTCTTT. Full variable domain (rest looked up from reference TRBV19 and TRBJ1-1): DGGITQSPKYLFRKEGQNVTLSCEQNLNHDAMYWYRQDPGQGLRLIYYSQIVNDFQKGDIAEGYSVSREKKESFPLTVTSAQKNPTAFYLCASSIMSTRNTEAFFGQGTRLTVV.

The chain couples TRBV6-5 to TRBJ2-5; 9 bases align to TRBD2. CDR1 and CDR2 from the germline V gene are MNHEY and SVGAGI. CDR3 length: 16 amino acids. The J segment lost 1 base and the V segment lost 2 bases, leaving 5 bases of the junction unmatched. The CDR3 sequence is CASSYRAGGVQETQYF. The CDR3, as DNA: TGTGCCAGCAGTTACAGAGCGGGAGGTGTCCAAGAGACCCAGTACTTC.

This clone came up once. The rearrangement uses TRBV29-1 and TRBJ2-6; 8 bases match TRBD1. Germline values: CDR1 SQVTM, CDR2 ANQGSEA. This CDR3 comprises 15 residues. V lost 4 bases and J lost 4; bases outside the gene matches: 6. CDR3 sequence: CSVAGQGRGANVLTF. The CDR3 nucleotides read TGCAGCGTTGCCGGACAGGGACGCGGGGCCAACGTCCTGACTTTC. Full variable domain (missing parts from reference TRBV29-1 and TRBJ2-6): SAVISQKPSRDICQRGTSLTIQCQVDSQVTMMFWYRQQPGQSLTLIATANQGSEATYESGFVIDKFPISRPNLTFSTLTVSNMSPEDSSIYLCSVAGQGRGANVLTFGAGSRLTVL.

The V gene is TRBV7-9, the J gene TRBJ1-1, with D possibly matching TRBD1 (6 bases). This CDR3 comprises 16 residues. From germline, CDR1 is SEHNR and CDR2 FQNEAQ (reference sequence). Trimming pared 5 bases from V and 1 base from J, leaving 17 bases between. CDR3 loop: CASSPWSGTPNTEAFF. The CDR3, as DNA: TGTGCCAGCAGCCCGTGGTCTGGGACACCGAACACTGAAGCTTTCTTT.

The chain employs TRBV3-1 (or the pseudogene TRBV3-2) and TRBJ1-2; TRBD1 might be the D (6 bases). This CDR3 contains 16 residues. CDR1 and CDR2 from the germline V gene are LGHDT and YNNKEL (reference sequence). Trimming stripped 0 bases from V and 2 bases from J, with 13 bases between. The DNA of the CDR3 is TGTGCCAGCAGCCAAGATCAGGGGCGCTACAACTATGGCTACACCTTC. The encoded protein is CASSQDQGRYNYGYTF.

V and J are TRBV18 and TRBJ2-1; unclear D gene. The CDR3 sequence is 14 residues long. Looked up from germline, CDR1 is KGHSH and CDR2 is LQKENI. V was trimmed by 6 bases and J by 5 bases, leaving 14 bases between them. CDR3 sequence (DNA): TGTGCCAGCTCCCTAGGTAGGAGCGACAATGAGCAGTTCTTC. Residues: CASSLGRSDNEQFF.

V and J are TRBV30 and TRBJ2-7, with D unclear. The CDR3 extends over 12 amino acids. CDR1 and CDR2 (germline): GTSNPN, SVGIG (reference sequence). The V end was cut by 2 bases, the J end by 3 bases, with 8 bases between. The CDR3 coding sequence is TGTGCCTGGAGTCAGGTTGGCTACGAGCAGTACGTC. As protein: CAWSQVGYEQYV.

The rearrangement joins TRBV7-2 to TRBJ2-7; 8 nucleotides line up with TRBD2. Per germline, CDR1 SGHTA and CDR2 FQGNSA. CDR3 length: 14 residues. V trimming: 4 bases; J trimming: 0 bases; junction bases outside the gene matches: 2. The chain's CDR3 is CASSSTSGSYEQYV. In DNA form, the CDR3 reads TGTGCCAGCAGCTCCACTAGCGGCTCCTACGAGCAGTACGTC.

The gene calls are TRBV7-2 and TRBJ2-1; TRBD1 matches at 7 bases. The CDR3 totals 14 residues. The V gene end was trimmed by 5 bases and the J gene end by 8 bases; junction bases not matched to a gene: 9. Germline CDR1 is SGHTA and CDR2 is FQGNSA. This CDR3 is CASSPDRETYEQFF. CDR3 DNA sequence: TGTGCCAGCAGCCCAGACAGGGAAACATATGAGCAGTTCTTC.

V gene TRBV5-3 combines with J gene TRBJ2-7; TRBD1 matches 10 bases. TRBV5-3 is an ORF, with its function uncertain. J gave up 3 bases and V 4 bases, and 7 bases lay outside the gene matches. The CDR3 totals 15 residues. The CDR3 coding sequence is TGTGCCAGAAGCCGGCCGGGACAGGGGTTCTACGAGCAGTACGTC. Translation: CARSRPGQGFYEQYV.

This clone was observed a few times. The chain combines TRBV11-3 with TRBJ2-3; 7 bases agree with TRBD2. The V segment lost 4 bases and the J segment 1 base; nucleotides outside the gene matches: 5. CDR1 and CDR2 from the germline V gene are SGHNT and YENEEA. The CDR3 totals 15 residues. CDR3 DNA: TGTGCCAGCAGCTCCCTAGCGGAGGGCACAGATACGCAGTATTTT. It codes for CASSSLAEGTDTQYF. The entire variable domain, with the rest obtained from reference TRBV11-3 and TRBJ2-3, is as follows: EAGVVQSPRYKIIEKKQPVAFWCNPISGHNTLYWYLQNLGQGPELLIRYENEEAVDDSQLPKDRFSAERLKGVDSTLKIQPAELGDSAVYLCASSSLAEGTDTQYFGPGTRLTVL.

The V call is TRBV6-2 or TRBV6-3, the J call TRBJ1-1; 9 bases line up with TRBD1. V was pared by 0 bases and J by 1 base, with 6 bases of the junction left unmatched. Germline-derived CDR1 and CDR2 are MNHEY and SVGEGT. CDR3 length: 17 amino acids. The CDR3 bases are TGTGCCAGCAGTTACTCGGGACAGGGCGGGACGAACACTGAAGCTTTCTTT. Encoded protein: CASSYSGQGGTNTEAFF.